This TCR beta chain derives from a study of blood T cell repertoires in COVID-19. Some clones are missing from TCRdb's copy, which holds only in-frame ones; the method was immunoSEQ multiplex PCR. The sample carries roughly 340,000 clones, roughly 89% recorded once. The table lists this clone with a count of one. The CDR3 runs to 13 residues. CDR1 and CDR2 from the germline V gene are MDHEN and SYDVKM. The V end was cut by 5 bases, the J end by 4 bases, with 11 bases between. Sequencing was performed on peripheral blood. This receptor was obtained from a woman in her late teens or twenties who had recovered from COVID-19. The gene calls are TRBV28 and TRBJ1-2, with a possible D match to TRBD1 (6 bases). CDR3 sequence: CASSEYRAYGYTF. CDR3 nucleotides: TGTGCCAGCAGTGAATACAGGGCCTATGGCTACACCTTC.